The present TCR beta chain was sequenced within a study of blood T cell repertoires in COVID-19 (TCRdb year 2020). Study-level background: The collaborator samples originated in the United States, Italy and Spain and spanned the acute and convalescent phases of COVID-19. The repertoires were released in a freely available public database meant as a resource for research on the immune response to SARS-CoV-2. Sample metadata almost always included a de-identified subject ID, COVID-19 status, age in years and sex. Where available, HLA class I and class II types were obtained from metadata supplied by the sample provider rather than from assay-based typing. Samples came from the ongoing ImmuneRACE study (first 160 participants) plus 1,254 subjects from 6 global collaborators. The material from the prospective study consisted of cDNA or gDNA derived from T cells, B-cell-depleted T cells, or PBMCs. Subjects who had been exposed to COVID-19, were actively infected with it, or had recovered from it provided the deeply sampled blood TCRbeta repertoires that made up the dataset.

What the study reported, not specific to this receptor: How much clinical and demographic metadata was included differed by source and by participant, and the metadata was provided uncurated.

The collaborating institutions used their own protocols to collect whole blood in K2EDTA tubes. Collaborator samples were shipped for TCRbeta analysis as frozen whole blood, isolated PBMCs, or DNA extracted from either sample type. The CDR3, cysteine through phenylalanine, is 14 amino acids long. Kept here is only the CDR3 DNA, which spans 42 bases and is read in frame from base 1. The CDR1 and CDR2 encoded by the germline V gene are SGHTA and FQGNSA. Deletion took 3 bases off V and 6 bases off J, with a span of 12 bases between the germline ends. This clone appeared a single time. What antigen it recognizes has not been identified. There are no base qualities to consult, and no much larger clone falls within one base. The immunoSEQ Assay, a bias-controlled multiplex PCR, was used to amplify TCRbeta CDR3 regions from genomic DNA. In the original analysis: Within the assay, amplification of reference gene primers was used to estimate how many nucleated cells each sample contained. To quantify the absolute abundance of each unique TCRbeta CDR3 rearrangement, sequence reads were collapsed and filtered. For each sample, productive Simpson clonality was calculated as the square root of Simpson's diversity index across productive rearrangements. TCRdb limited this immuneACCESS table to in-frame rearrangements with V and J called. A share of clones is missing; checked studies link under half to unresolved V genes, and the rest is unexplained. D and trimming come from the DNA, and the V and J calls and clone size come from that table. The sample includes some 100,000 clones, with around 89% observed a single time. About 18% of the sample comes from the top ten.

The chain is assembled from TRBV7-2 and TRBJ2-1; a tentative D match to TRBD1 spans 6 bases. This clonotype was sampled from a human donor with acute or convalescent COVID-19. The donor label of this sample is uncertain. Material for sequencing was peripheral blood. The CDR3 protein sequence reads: CASSLQGTSNEQFF. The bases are TGTGCCAGCAGCTTGCAAGGGACATCCAATGAGCAGTTCTTC.